Reported below is one TCR beta chain. Its antigen is as yet unknown. The CDR3 is 14 residues long. Germline values: CDR1 MGHRA, CDR2 YSYEKL. V lost 5 bases, J lost 6 bases, and 8 bases stayed unmatched. This sample is part of a study of PD-L1 blockade in urothelial cancer. Study-level information: Bladder-origin urothelial cancer in males described about 85% of the roughly 29 patients. Patients had received 0 to 3 prior chemotherapy regimens. Study-wide points: Tumor-associated TCR clones expanded more in blood at 3 weeks in patients with durable benefit.

Assay used: immunoSEQ multiplex PCR; TCRdb lists only in-frame clones, some missing. Here the sample spans more than 30,000 clones, about 86% being singletons. This chain links TRBV4-1 with TRBJ2-3, with 7 bases fitting TRBD2. This TCR derives from a man aged 60 to 69 with urothelial cancer. The sequencing used PBMCs, collected around atezolizumab (anti-PD-L1) treatment. This CDR3 is CASSSLAALDTQYF. Written as DNA, the CDR3 is TGCGCCAGCAGCTCCCTAGCGGCGCTGGATACGCAGTATTTT.